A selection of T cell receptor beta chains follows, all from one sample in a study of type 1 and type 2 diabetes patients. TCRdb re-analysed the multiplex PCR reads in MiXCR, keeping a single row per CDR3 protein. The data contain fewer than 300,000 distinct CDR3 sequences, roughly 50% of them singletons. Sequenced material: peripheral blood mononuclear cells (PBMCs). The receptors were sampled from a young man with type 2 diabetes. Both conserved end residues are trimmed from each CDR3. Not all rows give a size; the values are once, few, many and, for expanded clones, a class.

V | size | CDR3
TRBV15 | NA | ATGGSSGGGEKLF
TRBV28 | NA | ASSLLGLSTDTQY
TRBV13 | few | ASSLGGETEAF
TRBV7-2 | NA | ASTGGGGGNEQF
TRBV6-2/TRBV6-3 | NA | ASSPGTGLVSPLH
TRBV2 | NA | ASSDVQGGNEKLF
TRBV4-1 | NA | ASSQEWPSDETQY
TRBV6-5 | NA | ASSYSGTYEQY
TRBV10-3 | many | ATLDYYEQY
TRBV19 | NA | ASKTGWDGQETQY
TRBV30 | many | AWSVRWMRTDTQY
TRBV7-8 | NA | ASSQTQGAKAF
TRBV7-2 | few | ASSLVIRVGRWTYNEQF
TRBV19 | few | ASSGGLSRDYEQY
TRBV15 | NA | ATRPELSDTQY
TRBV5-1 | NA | ASSFYLSTDTQY
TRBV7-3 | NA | ASSLRGPEVTQLAGTTDTQY
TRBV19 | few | ASSSTGRDYEQY
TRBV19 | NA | ASSPSGGANVLT
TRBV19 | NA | ASTRTSGRLSTDTQY
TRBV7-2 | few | ASSLLTAGGHGYT
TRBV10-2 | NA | ASSRGVNSPLH
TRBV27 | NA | ASSFGLLTDTQY
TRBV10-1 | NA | ASSAGTGADLYEQY
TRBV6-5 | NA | ASSYMGLAADTQY
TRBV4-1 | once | ASSPGATVEQY
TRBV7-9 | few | ASSSEVRRRI
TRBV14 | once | ASSQDLGSTDTQY
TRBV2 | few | ASRKTASNTGELF
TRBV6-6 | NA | ASKVWTANTEAF
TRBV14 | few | ASSQVRGNTIY
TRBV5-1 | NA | ASSGGTGFGELF
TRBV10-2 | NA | ASRMDRGTEAF
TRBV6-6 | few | ASTKGQGLGTEAF
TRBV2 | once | ASSGEGVPTDTQY
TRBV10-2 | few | ASSHVGVEAF
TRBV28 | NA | ASSLFGEGQPQH